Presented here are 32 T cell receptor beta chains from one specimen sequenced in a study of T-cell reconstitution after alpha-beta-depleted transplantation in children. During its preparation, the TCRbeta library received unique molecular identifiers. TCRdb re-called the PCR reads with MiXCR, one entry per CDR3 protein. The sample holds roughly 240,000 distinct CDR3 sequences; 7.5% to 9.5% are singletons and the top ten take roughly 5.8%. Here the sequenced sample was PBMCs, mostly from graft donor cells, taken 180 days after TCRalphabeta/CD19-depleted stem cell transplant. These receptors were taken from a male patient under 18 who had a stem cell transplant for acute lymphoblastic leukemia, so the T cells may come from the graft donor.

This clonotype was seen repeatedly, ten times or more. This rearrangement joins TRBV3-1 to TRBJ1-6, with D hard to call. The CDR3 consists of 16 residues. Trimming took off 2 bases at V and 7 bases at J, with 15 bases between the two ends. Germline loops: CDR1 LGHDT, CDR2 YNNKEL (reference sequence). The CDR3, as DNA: TGTGCCAGCAGCCAATCTGACACCCACCGGAATTCACCCCTCCACTTT. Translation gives CASSQSDTHRNSPLHF.

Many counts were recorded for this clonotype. DNA for the CDR3: TGTGCCAGCAGCTTAGGCTTAACCTACGAGCAGTACTTC. Residues: CASSLGLTYEQYF. The chain is built from TRBV11-2 and TRBJ2-7, with D uncertain. Germline V gene sequence: CDR1 SGHAT, CDR2 FQNNGV. CDR3 length: 13 amino acids. Between the trimmed V and J ends, which lost 1 base and 2 bases, there was a span of 6 bases.

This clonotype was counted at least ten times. CDR3 amino acids: CASSVPLAGGPSDTQYF. Here the CDR3 DNA reads TGTGCCAGCAGCGTACCCCTAGCGGGAGGGCCATCAGATACGCAGTATTTT. The gene calls are TRBV9 and TRBJ2-3; 12 nucleotides align to TRBD2. CDR3 length: 17 residues. Germline CDR1 SGDLS, CDR2 YYNGEE. V shed 1 base, J shed 4 bases, and the junction held 7 bases outside the gene matches. Complete variable domain (other parts from reference TRBV9 and TRBJ2-3): DSGVTQTPKHLITATGQRVTLRCSPRSGDLSVYWYQQSLDQGLQFLIQYYNGEERAKGNILERFSAQQFPDLHSELNLSSLELGDSALYFCASSVPLAGGPSDTQYFGPGTRLTVL.

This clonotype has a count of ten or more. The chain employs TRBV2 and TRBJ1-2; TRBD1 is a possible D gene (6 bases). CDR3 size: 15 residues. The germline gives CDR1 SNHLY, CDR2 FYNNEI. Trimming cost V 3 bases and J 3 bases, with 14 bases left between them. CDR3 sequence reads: CASSEGGFNDYGYTF. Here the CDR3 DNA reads TGTGCCAGCAGTGAGGGGGGCTTTAATGACTATGGCTACACCTTC.

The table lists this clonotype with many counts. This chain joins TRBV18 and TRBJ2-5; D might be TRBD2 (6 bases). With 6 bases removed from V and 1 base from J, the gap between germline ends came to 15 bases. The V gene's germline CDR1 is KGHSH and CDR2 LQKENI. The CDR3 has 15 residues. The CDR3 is CASSTPTGVQETQYF. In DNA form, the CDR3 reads TGTGCCAGCTCCACCCCCACGGGGGTCCAAGAGACCCAGTACTTC.

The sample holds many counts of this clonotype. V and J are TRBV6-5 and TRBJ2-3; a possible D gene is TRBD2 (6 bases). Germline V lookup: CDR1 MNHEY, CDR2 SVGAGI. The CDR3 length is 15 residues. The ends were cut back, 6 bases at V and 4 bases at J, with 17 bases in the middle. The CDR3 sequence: CASSLGGPIPDTQYF. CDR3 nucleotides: TGTGCCAGCAGCTTGGGGGGTCCGATCCCAGATACGCAGTATTTT.

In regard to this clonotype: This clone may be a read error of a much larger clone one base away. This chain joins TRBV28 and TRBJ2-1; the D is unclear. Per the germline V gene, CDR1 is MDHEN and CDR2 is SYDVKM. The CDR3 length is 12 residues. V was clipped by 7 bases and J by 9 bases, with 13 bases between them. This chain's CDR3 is CASTWASAEQFF. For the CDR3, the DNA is TGTGCCAGCACCTGGGCGTCCGCTGAGCAGTTCTTC. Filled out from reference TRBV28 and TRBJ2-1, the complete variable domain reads DVKVTQSSRYLVKRTGEKVFLECVQDMDHENMFWYRQDPGLGLRLIYFSYDVKMKEKGDIPEGYSVSREKKERFSLILESASTNQTSMYLCASTWASAEQFFGPGTRLTVL.

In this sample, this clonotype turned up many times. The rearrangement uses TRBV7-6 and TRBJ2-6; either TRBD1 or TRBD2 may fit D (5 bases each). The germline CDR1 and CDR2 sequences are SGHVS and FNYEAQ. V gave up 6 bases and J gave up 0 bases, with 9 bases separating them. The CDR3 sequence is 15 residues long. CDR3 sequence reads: CASRGRDSGANVLTF. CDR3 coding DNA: TGTGCCAGCAGGGGACGTGACTCTGGGGCCAACGTCCTGACTTTC.

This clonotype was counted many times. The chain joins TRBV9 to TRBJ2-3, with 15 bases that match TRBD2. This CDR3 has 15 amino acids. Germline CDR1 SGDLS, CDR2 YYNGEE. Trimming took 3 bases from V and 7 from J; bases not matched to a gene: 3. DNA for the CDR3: TGTGCCAGCAGCGGGACTAGCGGGAGGGCCAATACGCAGTATTTT. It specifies CASSGTSGRANTQYF.

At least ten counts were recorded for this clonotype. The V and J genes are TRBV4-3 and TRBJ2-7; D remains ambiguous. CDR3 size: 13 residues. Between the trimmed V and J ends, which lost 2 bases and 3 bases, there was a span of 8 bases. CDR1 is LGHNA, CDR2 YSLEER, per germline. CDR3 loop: CASSQSTGYEQYF. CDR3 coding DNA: TGCGCCAGCAGCCAATCTACCGGCTACGAGCAGTACTTC.

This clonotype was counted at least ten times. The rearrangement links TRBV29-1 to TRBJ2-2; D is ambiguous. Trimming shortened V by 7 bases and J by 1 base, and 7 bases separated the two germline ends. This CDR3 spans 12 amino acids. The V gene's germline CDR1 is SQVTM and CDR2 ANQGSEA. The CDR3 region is CSAYRNTGELFF. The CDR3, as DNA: TGCAGCGCATACAGGAACACCGGGGAGCTGTTTTTT.

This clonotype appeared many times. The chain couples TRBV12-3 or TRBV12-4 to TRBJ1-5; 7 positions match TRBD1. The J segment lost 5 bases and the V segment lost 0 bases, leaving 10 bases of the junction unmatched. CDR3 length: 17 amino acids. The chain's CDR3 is CASSLALADRADQPQHF. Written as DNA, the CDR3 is TGTGCCAGCAGTTTAGCTCTGGCTGACAGGGCGGATCAGCCCCAGCATTTT.

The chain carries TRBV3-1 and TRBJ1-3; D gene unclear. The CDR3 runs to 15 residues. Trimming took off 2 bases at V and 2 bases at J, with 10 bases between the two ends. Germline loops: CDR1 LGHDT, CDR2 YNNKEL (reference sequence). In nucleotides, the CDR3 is TGTGCCAGCAGCCAAAGGGTAGGGACTGGAAACACCATATATTTT. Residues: CASSQRVGTGNTIYF. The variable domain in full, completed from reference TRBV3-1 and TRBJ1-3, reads DTAVSQTPKYLVTQMGNDKSIKCEQNLGHDTMYWYKQDSKKFLKIMFSYNNKELIINETVPNRFSPKSPDKAHLNLHINSLELGDSAVYFCASSQRVGTGNTIYFGEGSWLTVV.

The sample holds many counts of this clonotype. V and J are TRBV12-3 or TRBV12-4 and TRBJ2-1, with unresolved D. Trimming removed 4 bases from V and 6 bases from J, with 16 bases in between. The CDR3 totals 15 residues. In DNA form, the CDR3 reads TGTGCCAGCAGTTCCTCCGCCGGGCGCGGCAATGAGCAGTTCTTC. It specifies CASSSSAGRGNEQFF.

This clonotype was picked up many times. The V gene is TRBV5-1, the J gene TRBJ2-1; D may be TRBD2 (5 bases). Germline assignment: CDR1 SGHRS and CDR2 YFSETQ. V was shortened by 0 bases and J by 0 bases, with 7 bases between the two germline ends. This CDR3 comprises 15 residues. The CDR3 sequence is CASSLEAGSYNEQFF. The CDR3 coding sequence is TGCGCCAGCAGCTTGGAGGCGGGCTCCTACAATGAGCAGTTCTTC.

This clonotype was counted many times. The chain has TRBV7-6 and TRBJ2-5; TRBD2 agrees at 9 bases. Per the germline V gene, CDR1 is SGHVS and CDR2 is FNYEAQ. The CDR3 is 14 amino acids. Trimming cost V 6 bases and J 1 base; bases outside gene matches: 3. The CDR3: CASRPTSGQETQYF. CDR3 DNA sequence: TGTGCCAGCAGGCCGACTAGCGGCCAAGAGACCCAGTACTTC.

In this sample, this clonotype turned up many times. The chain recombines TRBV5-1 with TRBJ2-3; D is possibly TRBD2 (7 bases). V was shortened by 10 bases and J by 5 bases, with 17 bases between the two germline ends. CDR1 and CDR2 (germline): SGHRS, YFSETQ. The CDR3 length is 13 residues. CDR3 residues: CASGGGGGDTQYF. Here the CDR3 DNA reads TGCGCCTCCGGGGGCGGGGGCGGAGATACGCAGTATTTT. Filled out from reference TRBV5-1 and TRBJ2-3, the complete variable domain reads KAGVTQTPRYLIKTRGQQVTLSCSPISGHRSVSWYQQTPGQGLQFLFEYFSETQRNKGNFPGRFSGRQFSNSRSEMNVSTLELGDSALYLCASGGGGGDTQYFGPGTRLTVL.

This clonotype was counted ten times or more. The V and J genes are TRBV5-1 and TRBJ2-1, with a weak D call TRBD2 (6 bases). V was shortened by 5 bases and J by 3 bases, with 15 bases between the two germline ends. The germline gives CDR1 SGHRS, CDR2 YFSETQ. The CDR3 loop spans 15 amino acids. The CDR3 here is CASREVAGGYNEQFF. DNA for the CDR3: TGCGCCAGCAGAGAGGTAGCCGGGGGCTACAATGAGCAGTTCTTC.

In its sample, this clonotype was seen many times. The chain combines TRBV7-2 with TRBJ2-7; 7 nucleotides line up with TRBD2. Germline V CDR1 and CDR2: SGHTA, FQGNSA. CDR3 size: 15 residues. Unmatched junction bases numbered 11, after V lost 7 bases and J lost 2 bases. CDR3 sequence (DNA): TGTGCCAGCACCCCAGACCCTAGCGGAGCCTACGAGCAGTACTTC. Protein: CASTPDPSGAYEQYF.

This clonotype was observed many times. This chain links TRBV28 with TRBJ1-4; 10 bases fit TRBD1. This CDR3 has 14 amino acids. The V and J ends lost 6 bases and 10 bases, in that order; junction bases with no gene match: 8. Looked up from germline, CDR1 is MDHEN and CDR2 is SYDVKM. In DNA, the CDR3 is TGTGCCAGCAGAACTGACAGGGGGCTGGGAAAACTGTTTTTT. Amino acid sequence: CASRTDRGLGKLFF.

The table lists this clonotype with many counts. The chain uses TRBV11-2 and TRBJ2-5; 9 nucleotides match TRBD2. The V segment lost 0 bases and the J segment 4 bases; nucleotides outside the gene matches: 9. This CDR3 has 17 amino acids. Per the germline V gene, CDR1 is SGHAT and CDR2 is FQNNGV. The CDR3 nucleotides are TGTGCCAGCAGCTTAGACGTAGCGGGAGCTCTGTTAGAGACCCAGTACTTC. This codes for CASSLDVAGALLETQYF.

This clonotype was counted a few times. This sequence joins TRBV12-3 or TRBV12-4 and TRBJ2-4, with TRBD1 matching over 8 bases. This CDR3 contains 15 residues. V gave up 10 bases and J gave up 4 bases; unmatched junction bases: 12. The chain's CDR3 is CATKSDRQGKNIQYF. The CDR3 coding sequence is TGTGCCACCAAAAGTGATCGACAGGGGAAAAACATTCAGTACTTC.

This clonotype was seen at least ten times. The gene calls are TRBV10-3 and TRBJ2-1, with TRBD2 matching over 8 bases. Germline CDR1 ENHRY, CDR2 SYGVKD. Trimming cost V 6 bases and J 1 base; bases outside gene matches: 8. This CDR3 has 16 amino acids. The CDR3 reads CAIRDGGAVSYNEQFF. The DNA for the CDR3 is TGTGCCATCAGGGACGGGGGGGCCGTATCCTACAATGAGCAGTTCTTC.

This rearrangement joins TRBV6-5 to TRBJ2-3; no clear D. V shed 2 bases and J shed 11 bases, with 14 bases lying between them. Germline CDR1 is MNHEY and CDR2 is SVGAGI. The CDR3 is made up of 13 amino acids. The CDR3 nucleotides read TGTGCCAGCAGTTACACCGAGAGCTTGGTGCAGTATTTT. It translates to CASSYTESLVQYF.

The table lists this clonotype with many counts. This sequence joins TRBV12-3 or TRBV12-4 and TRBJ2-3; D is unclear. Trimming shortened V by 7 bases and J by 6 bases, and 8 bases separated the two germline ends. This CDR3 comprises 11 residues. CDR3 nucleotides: TGTGCCAGCACTCAATGGGATACGCAGTATTTT. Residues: CASTQWDTQYF.

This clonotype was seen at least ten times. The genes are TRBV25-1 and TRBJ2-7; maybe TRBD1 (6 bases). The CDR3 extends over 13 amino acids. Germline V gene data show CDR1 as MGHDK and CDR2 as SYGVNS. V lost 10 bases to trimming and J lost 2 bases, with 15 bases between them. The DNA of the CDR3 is TGTGCCACCCTCGGACAGCTGCCCTACGAGCAGTACTTC. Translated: CATLGQLPYEQYF.

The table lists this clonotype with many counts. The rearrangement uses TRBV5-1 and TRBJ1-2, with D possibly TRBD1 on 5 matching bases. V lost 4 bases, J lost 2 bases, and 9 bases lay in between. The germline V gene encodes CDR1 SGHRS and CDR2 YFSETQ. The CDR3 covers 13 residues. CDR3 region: CASSRQPNYGYTF. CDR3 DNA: TGCGCCAGCAGCCGACAGCCCAACTATGGCTACACCTTC.

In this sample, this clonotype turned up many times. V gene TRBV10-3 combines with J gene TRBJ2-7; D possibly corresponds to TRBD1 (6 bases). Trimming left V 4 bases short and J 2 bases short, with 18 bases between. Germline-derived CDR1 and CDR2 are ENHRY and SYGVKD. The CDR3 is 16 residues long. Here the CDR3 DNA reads TGTGCCATCAGTGCTGAAGACAGGCCCAGGGCCTACGAGCAGTACTTC. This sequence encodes CAISAEDRPRAYEQYF.

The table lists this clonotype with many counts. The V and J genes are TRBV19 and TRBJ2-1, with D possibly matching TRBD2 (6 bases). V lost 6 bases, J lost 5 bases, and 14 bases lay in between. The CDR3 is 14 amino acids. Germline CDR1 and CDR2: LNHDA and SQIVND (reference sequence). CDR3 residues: CASRRIAADNEQFF. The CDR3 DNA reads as TGTGCCAGTAGGAGGATAGCGGCCGACAATGAGCAGTTCTTC. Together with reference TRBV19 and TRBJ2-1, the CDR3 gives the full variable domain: DGGITQSPKYLFRKEGQNVTLSCEQNLNHDAMYWYRQDPGQGLRLIYYSQIVNDFQKGDIAEGYSVSREKKESFPLTVTSAQKNPTAFYLCASRRIAADNEQFFGPGTRLTVL.

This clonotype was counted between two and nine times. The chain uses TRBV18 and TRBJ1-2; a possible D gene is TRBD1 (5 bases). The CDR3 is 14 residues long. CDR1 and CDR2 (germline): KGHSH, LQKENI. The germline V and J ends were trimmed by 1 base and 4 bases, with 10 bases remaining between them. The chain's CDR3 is CASSPQSGIYGYTF. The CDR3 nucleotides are TGTGCCAGCTCACCACAATCAGGGATCTATGGCTACACCTTC. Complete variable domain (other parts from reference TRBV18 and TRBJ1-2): NAGVMQNPRHLVRRRGQEARLRCSPMKGHSHVYWYRQLPEEGLKFMVYLQKENIIDESGMPKERFSAEFPKEGPSILRIQQVVRGDSAAYFCASSPQSGIYGYTFGSGTRLTVV.

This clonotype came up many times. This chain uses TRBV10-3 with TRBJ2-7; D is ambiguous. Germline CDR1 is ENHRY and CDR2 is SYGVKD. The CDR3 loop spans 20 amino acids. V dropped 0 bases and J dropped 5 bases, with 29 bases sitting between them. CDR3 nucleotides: TGTGCCATCAGTGAGTCTCTAACTCCCCGAGGCACTACCGGGTCGCACGAGCAGTACTTC. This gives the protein CAISESLTPRGTTGSHEQYF.

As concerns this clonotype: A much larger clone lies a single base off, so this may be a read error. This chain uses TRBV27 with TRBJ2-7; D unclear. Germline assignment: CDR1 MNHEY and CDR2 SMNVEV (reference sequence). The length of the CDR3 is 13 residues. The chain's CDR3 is CASSLTVRYGQYF. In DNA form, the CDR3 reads TGTGCCAGCAGTTTAACAGTACGGTACGGGCAGTACTTC.